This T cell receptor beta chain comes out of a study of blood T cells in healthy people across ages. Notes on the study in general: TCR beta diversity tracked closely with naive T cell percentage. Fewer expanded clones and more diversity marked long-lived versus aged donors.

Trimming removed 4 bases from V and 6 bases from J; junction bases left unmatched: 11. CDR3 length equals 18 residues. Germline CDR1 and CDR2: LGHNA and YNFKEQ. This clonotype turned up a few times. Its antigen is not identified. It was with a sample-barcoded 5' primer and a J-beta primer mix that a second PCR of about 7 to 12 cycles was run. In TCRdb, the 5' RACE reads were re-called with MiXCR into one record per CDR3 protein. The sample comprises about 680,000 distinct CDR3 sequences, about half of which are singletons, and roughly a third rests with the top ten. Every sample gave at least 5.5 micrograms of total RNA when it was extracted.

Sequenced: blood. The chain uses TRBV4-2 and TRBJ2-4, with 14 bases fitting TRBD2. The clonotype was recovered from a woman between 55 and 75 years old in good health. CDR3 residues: CASSRTPGLAGDINIQYF. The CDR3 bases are TGTGCCAGCAGCCGGACGCCGGGACTAGCGGGAGATATAAACATTCAGTACTTC.